These T cell receptor beta chains were read from a single sample in a study of read filtering for tumor transcriptome and immune sequencing. From the reads, TCRdb called clonotypes with MiXCR, one entry per CDR3 protein. The sample contains approximately 59,000 distinct CDR3 sequences, about 12% of which appear only once. Sample: a population of CD138-negative cells sorted from bone marrow. The receptors come from a donor older than 35 with multiple myeloma. Each CDR3 is given with its conserved first and last residue. D genes are given only for firm matches. A clone size is listed for some rows: how often the clone was seen (once, few, many), or a class if it is expanded.

j_call	v_call	d_call	clone_size	cdr3_nt	cdr3_aa
TRBJ2-1	TRBV28	TRBD2	many	TGTGCCAGCAGGAGCGGGGGGGCATCCAATGAGCAGTTCTTC	CASRSGGASNEQFF
TRBJ2-1	TRBV20-1	TRBD2	few	TGCAGTGCTAGAGATCAAAGCGGGGGTTACAATGAGCAGTTCTTC	CSARDQSGGYNEQFF
TRBJ1-1	TRBV5-1	NA	many	TGCGCCAGCAGCTTGTGGCAGATGAACACTGAAGCTTTCTTT	CASSLWQMNTEAFF
TRBJ2-3	TRBV2	NA	NA	TGTGCCAGCACCCCGAGGGACTCTAGCACAGATACGCAGTATTTT	CASTPRDSSTDTQYF
TRBJ1-2	TRBV19	NA	many	TGTGCCAGTAGTATCGTTAACATTGACTATGGCTACACCTTC	CASSIVNIDYGYTF
TRBJ2-5	TRBV21-1	NA	many	TGTGCCAGCAGCAAGGGGACTAACCAAGAGACCCAGTACTTC	CASSKGTNQETQYF
TRBJ1-1	TRBV20-1	NA	many	TGCAGTGCCAGAGAGGGGAGCTCGAACACTGAAGCTTTCTTT	CSAREGSSNTEAFF
TRBJ2-1	TRBV7-8	TRBD1	many	TGTGCCAGCAGCTTAGTCACAGGGGGCCACAATGAGCAGTTCTTC	CASSLVTGGHNEQFF
TRBJ1-1	TRBV30	NA	many	TGTGCCTGGAATAGGAGGTCGGGCACTGAAGCTTTCTTT	CAWNRRSGTEAFF
TRBJ2-6	TRBV7-2	NA	many	TGTGCCAGCAGCTTAGGGGGAGCCGGGGCCAACGTCCTGACTTTC	CASSLGGAGANVLTF
TRBJ1-1	TRBV11-2	NA	many	TGTGCCAGCAGCTTAGGGGAGAACACTGAAGCTTTCTTT	CASSLGENTEAFF
TRBJ1-1	TRBV7-2	TRBD1	many	TGTGCCAGCAGCTTAGTCCTACAGGGGATAGGGCGGACTGAAGCTTTCTTT	CASSLVLQGIGRTEAFF
TRBJ1-5	TRBV7-2	TRBD1	NA	TGTGCCAGCAGCTCGGACAGGAGAAATCAGCCCCAGCATTTT	CASSSDRRNQPQHF
TRBJ2-1	TRBV5-6	TRBD2	many	TGTGCCAGCAGCTATGAAGCGGGGGGATACAATGAGCAGTTCTTC	CASSYEAGGYNEQFF
TRBJ1-1	TRBV27	TRBD1	many	TGTGCCAGCAGAGACAGGGGGCGGGGGGCTTTCTTT	CASRDRGRGAFF
TRBJ1-5	TRBV7-8	NA	many	TGTGCCAGCAGCCCCCGGGATTGGGGCAATCAGCCCCAGCATTTT	CASSPRDWGNQPQHF
TRBJ1-2	TRBV14	NA	many	TGTGCCAGCAGCCAAAACGATTATGGCTACACCTTC	CASSQNDYGYTF
TRBJ1-2	TRBV10-3	NA	many	TGTGCCATTGGAGGTACGGCTAACTATGGCTACACCTTC	CAIGGTANYGYTF
TRBJ2-5	TRBV4-1	NA	NA	TGCGCCAGCAGCCTCCAGGTCCTTGGGGAGACCCAGTACTTC	CASSLQVLGETQYF
TRBJ1-6	TRBV30	NA	many	TGTGCCTGGAGTCGCGGCCCTTATAATTCACCCCTCCACTTT	CAWSRGPYNSPLHF
TRBJ2-7	TRBV5-1	NA	many	TGCGCCAGCGCCGGGGAACTCTACGAGCAGTACTTC	CASAGELYEQYF
TRBJ2-5	TRBV5-1	NA	NA	TGCGCCAGCAGCTCGACAGTCCGGGAGACCCAGTACTTC	CASSSTVRETQYF
TRBJ2-3	TRBV30	TRBD1	many	TGTGCCTGGGGCCCAGGGGGCGCGAGCACAGATACGCAGTATTTT	CAWGPGGASTDTQYF
TRBJ2-6	TRBV2	TRBD1	many	TGTGCCAGCAGTCGAGACAGGGCTGGGGCCAACGTCCTGACTTTC	CASSRDRAGANVLTF
TRBJ1-6	TRBV3-1	TRBD1	many	TGTGCCAGCAGCCAAGCACCAAACAGGGGGCATTTTGGTTCACCCCTCCACTTT	CASSQAPNRGHFGSPLHF
TRBJ2-2	TRBV12-5	TRBD2	many	TGTGCTAGTGGTTCAGGGGCCTATACTAGCGGGGGTACCGGGGAGCTGTTTTTT	CASGSGAYTSGGTGELFF
TRBJ2-2	TRBV20-1	NA	many	TGCAGTGCGAGGAGACACTCGCCCAACACCGGGGAGCTGTTTTTT	CSARRHSPNTGELFF
TRBJ2-5	TRBV29-1	NA	many	TGCAGCCTCGAACCCGGTGGGGGCCAAGAGACCCAGTACTTC	CSLEPGGGQETQYF
TRBJ1-5	TRBV7-2	NA	many	TGTGCCAGCAGCGGACAGACACTTAGCAATCAGCCCCAGCATTTT	CASSGQTLSNQPQHF
TRBJ2-1	TRBV10-3	NA	NA	TGTGCCATCAGTGCGAGGCGGAACGATGAACAGCCCTTC	CAISARRNDEQPF
TRBJ1-4	TRBV29-1	NA	many	TGCAGCGTTGAAGATCGGGGGGATGAAAAACTGTTTTTT	CSVEDRGDEKLFF
TRBJ2-5	TRBV5-1	NA	many	TGCGCCAGCAGCTTGGATGGGGGTCGGGAGACCCAGTACTTC	CASSLDGGRETQYF
TRBJ2-1	TRBV6-5	NA	many	TGTGCCAGCAGTTACTCGGGGGCCTCATACAATGAGCAGTTCTTC	CASSYSGASYNEQFF
TRBJ1-4	TRBV7-9	NA	many	TGTGCCAGCAGCGCGGCTGGGGACGGTGAAAAACTGTTTTTT	CASSAAGDGEKLFF
TRBJ2-3	TRBV7-9	TRBD1	many	TGTGCCAGCAGCGCGACAGGGTATAATCTGTATTTT	CASSATGYNLYF
TRBJ1-4	TRBV5-1	NA	many	TGCGCCAGCAGCTTACAAACAGGAAAACTGTTTTTT	CASSLQTGKLFF
TRBJ2-7	TRBV7-9	NA	many	TGTGCCAGCAGCTTAGAGGTCGTAGCCTACGAGCAGTACTTC	CASSLEVVAYEQYF
TRBJ2-5	TRBV7-3	NA	few	TGTGCCAGCAGCTTATGGACGGGGGAGACCCAGTACTTC	CASSLWTGETQYF
TRBJ1-3	TRBV5-6	NA	NA	TGTGCCAGCAGCTTCGGGGGCGGCTCTGGAAACACCATATATTTT	CASSFGGGSGNTIYF
TRBJ1-1	TRBV30	NA	many	TGTGCCTCCCGGGGCCAAATAGCTTTCACTGAAGCTTTCTTT	CASRGQIAFTEAFF
TRBJ2-3	TRBV5-1	TRBD1	many	TGCGCCAGCAGCTTGGTAGGGGACAGGGGTCCCACAGATACGCAGTATTTT	CASSLVGDRGPTDTQYF
TRBJ2-3	TRBV24-1	NA	many	TGTGCCACCAGTCTCCAGTGGGATACGCAGTATTTT	CATSLQWDTQYF
TRBJ2-2	TRBV5-1	NA	many	TGCGCCAGCAGCTTGGGACAGGGAGGCACCGGGGAGCTGTTTTTT	CASSLGQGGTGELFF
TRBJ1-6	TRBV12-3/TRBV12-4	NA	NA	TGTGCCAGCAGTATGTGGGTCGAGGGTTCACCCCTCCACTTT	CASSMWVEGSPLHF